The next 22 T cell receptor beta chains were all read from a single sample in a study of metastatic and nonmetastatic thyroid tumors. Patients were all untreated before their thyroid surgery. With MiXCR, TCRdb called clones anew from the PCR reads. The sample includes under 100,000 clones, roughly 8.6% seen only once; the top ten take more than 8%. Source material: blood. These receptors came from a female donor with papillary thyroid cancer or a benign thyroid nodule (not recorded which). Some clones in this sample may be carry-over from other donors' samples.

There are many counts of this clone. The rearrangement links TRBV20-1 to TRBJ1-1, with D perhaps matching TRBD1 (5 bases). The CDR3 consists of 12 residues. Trimming removed 7 bases from V and 6 bases from J, with 15 bases in between. CDR1 and CDR2 (germline): DFQATT, SNEGSKA (reference sequence). CDR3 region: CSGRDLKAEAFF. The CDR3 region has the DNA TGCAGTGGACGGGACCTCAAGGCTGAAGCTTTCTTT.

This clone showed up many times. The gene calls are TRBV6-1 and TRBJ2-5, with 11 bases matching TRBD2. CDR1 and CDR2 (germline): MNHNS, SASEGT. The CDR3 is 14 residues long. V lost 6 bases and J lost 5; bases outside the gene matches: 5. In nucleotides, the CDR3 is TGTGCCAGCAGCCTTAGCGGGGGGGCGGAGACCCAGTACTTC. Translating gives CASSLSGGAETQYF.

V usage is TRBV6-4 and J usage is TRBJ2-3, with D possibly TRBD2 on 5 matching bases. CDR3 length: 15 residues. Trimming pared 3 bases from V and 2 bases from J, leaving 12 bases between. Germline V CDR1 and CDR2: MRHNA, SNTAGT. The CDR3 reads CASSEFGEFTDTQYF. The CDR3 DNA is TGTGCCAGCAGTGAGTTCGGGGAATTCACAGATACGCAGTATTTT.

The chain links TRBV6-1 to TRBJ2-2; D may correspond to TRBD1 or TRBD2 (5 bases each). Germline V lookup: CDR1 MNHNS, CDR2 SASEGT. This CDR3 comprises 16 residues. V was cut by 5 bases and J by 2 bases, with 15 bases left in between. CDR3 in DNA: TGTGCCAGCAGTCCTACGGCAGGGAGAAACACCGGGGAGCTGTTTTTT. It translates to CASSPTAGRNTGELFF.

This clone was found many times. The J gene is TRBJ2-3, the V gene TRBV24-1, with 8 nucleotides matching TRBD2. With V trimmed by 4 bases and J by 2 bases, 4 bases remained unmatched. The germline V gene encodes CDR1 KGHDR and CDR2 SFDVKD. This CDR3 is built from 15 residues. CDR3 amino acids: CATSERGGPTDTQYF. CDR3 nucleotides: TGTGCCACCAGTGAGCGCGGGGGGCCCACAGATACGCAGTATTTT.

This clone was counted at least ten times. The chain uses TRBV5-1 and TRBJ1-2, with D unresolved. The ends were cut back, 0 bases at V and 4 bases at J, with 13 bases in the middle. This CDR3 is 15 amino acids long. The V gene's germline CDR1 is SGHRS and CDR2 YFSETQ. The CDR3 here is CASSLGDGRRYGYTF. The DNA for the CDR3 is TGCGCCAGCAGCTTGGGAGACGGGAGGCGCTATGGCTACACCTTC.

This clone occurred many times. This chain joins TRBV6-1 and TRBJ1-1; unclear D gene. From germline, CDR1 is MNHNS and CDR2 SASEGT. CDR3 length: 16 amino acids. V lost 6 bases and J lost 1, with 18 bases in between. CDR3 protein: CASRDGVGRTNTEAFF. CDR3 bases: TGTGCCAGCAGAGACGGGGTTGGGAGAACGAACACTGAAGCTTTCTTT.

This clone has at least ten counts. The chain uses TRBV20-1 and TRBJ2-1; 11 bases match TRBD2. The V gene's germline CDR1 is DFQATT and CDR2 SNEGSKA (reference sequence). V dropped 1 base and J dropped 9; count of bases not matched to a gene: 8. The CDR3 spans 15 residues. DNA for the CDR3: TGCAGTGCTAGAGCGACCCTAGCGGGGGGAGGTGAGCAGTTCTTC. Residues: CSARATLAGGGEQFF.

This clone was detected a few times. V gene TRBV20-1 combines with J gene TRBJ2-7; the match to TRBD1 covers 7 bases. The closer fit of TRBJ2-5 to the DNA end suggests the J call may be wrong. Germline-derived CDR1 and CDR2 are DFQATT and SNEGSKA (reference sequence). The CDR3 has 15 residues. The CDR3 DNA reads TGCAGTGCGGAAACAGGGGAGTCCCAAGTTGGGACCCAGTACTTC. Translating gives CSAETGESQVGTQYF.

This clone was observed at least ten times. The V call is TRBV3-1, the J call TRBJ1-5, with D unresolved. Looked up from germline, CDR1 is LGHDT and CDR2 is YNNKEL (reference sequence). V was cut by 4 bases and J by 1 base, with 5 bases left in between. This CDR3 has 13 residues. CDR3 DNA sequence: TGTGCCAGCAGCCGTTCGAGCAATCAGCCCCAGCATTTT. This translates into CASSRSSNQPQHF.

Regarding this clone: The germline gene is not matched at one end of the junction; a read error may be the cause. This chain uses TRBV27 with TRBJ2-6, with TRBD1 identical over 7 bases. The CDR3 spans 18 residues. Germline assignment: CDR1 MNHEY and CDR2 SMNVEV (reference sequence). The CDR3 sequence is CASISVTGLSSGANVLTF. CDR3 sequence (DNA): TGTGCCAGCATTTCCGTGACAGGGTTGAGCTCTGGTGCCAACGTCCTGACTTTC.

This clone was counted at least ten times. This chain connects TRBV2 to TRBJ1-1; the D gene is possibly TRBD1 (5 bases). The germline V gene encodes CDR1 SNHLY and CDR2 FYNNEI. This CDR3 comprises 14 residues. Trimming removed 4 bases at V and 5 bases at J, with 14 bases between. The CDR3 region has the DNA TGTGCCAGCAGTGGTGCAGGGTTGGGTACTGAAGCTTTCTTT. Amino acids: CASSGAGLGTEAFF.

This clone is judged large. CDR3 in amino acids: CAGMGLSGANVLTF. CDR3 DNA: TGTGCCGGAATGGGGCTATCTGGGGCCAACGTCCTGACTTTC. This chain connects TRBV30 to TRBJ2-6, with D maybe TRBD1 (5 bases). Germline assignment: CDR1 GTSNPN and CDR2 SVGIG (reference sequence). The CDR3 runs 14 residues. Trimming removed 8 bases from V and 1 base from J, with 12 bases in between.

This clone was detected many times. V and J are TRBV6-1 and TRBJ1-6, with 8 bases that match TRBD1. CDR3 length: 15 residues. In germline, CDR1 is MNHNS, CDR2 SASEGT. V lost 5 bases to trimming and J lost 5 bases; unmatched junction nucleotides: 5. The CDR3 nucleotides read TGTGCCAGCAGTCCGCCGACAGGGGATAATTCACCCCTCCACTTT. Its translation is CASSPPTGDNSPLHF.

This clone was recorded at least ten times. This CDR3 fails to terminate in the conserved phenylalanine or tryptophan, so it likely reflects a read error. The V call is TRBV6-1, the J call TRBJ1-5, with a weak D call TRBD1 (6 bases). Deletions cut 8 bases from V and 4 bases from J, with 21 bases between. The germline CDR1 and CDR2 sequences are MNHNS and SASEGT. The CDR3 is 16 amino acids. This chain's CDR3 is CASLPSVGQQNQPQHL. The CDR3 nucleotides read TGTGCCAGCCTCCCCTCCGTAGGACAGCAAAATCAGCCCCAGCATCTT.

This clone was counted ten times or more. J is TRBJ1-2 and V is TRBV12-3 or TRBV12-4, with D maybe TRBD1 (6 bases). The CDR3 consists of 13 residues. V lost 6 bases to trimming and J lost 8 bases, with 16 bases between them. CDR3 sequence reads: CASSLQGSRGYTF. DNA of the CDR3: TGTGCCAGCAGCCTTCAGGGGAGCAGGGGCTACACCTTC.

This clone was recorded many times. The rearrangement links TRBV19 to TRBJ2-7; 9 bases are shared with TRBD1. Germline V gene data show CDR1 as LNHDA and CDR2 as SQIVND (reference sequence). J lost 2 bases, V lost 5 bases, and 4 bases had no gene match. The CDR3 runs 14 residues. CDR3: CASSQGTGPYEQYF. The CDR3 DNA reads TGTGCCAGTAGTCAGGGGACAGGGCCCTACGAGCAGTACTTC.

The chain recombines TRBV13 with TRBJ1-3, with 9 bases aligning to TRBD1. J was trimmed by 3 bases and V by 5 bases; bases with no gene match: 11. Germline CDR1 reads PRHDT; CDR2 reads FYEKMQ (reference sequence). The CDR3 is made up of 17 amino acids. The CDR3 protein is CASSDYRGQGNGNTIYF. Written as DNA, the CDR3 is TGTGCCAGCAGCGACTACCGGGGACAGGGAAATGGAAACACCATATATTTT.

The table lists this clone with many counts. The J gene is TRBJ1-2, the V gene TRBV28, with D possibly matching TRBD1 (6 bases). The CDR3 spans 13 residues. Germline V CDR1 and CDR2: MDHEN, SYDVKM. V lost 5 bases, J lost 4 bases, and 11 bases lay in between. The CDR3 here is CASSHRDPYGYTF. The CDR3 DNA reads as TGTGCCAGCAGTCACAGGGATCCCTATGGCTACACCTTC.

This clone was seen a handful of times. The V gene is TRBV6-2 or TRBV6-3, the J gene TRBJ2-2; 9 nucleotides match TRBD1. The V gene end was trimmed by 4 bases and the J gene end by 0 bases; junction bases not matched to a gene: 9. Germline lookup yields CDR1 MNHEY and CDR2 SVGEGT. The CDR3 extends over 18 amino acids. CDR3 bases: TGTGCCAGCAGTTCGGACAGGGGCCCAAACGCGAACACCGGGGAGCTGTTTTTT. Residues: CASSSDRGPNANTGELFF.

Ten or more counts support this clone. The chain employs TRBV7-6 and TRBJ1-2; 8 positions agree with TRBD1. The CDR3 is made up of 13 amino acids. Germline loops: CDR1 SGHVS, CDR2 FNYEAQ. V shed 4 bases, J shed 7 bases, and the junction held 5 bases outside the gene matches. CDR3 sequence: CASSSSGGAGYTF. CDR3 sequence (DNA): TGTGCCAGCAGCTCTTCAGGGGGCGCTGGCTACACCTTC.

This clone was detected ten times or more. This chain connects TRBV3-1 to TRBJ2-7, with D unclear. The CDR3 totals 14 residues. The V and J ends lost 0 bases and 2 bases respectively, with 8 bases between them. Germline V CDR1 and CDR2: LGHDT, YNNKEL (reference sequence). In DNA, the CDR3 is TGTGCCAGCAGCCAAGATTCAGCCACCTACGAGCAGTACTTC. Translation gives CASSQDSATYEQYF.